This T cell receptor (beta chain) was recovered during a study of T cell repertoires in cytomegalovirus infection. In germline, CDR1 is SGHTA, CDR2 FQGNSA. V gave up 1 base and J gave up 1 base, with 11 bases separating them. The CDR3 has 17 residues. The sample holds many counts of this clonotype. TCRdb recomputed calls from the reads with MiXCR, one row per CDR3 protein. The sample consists of hundreds of thousands of distinct CDR3 sequences, roughly 30% of them appearing once. This sequence joins TRBV7-2 and TRBJ2-6; D tentatively fits TRBD1 or TRBD2 (5 bases each). The sample consisted of PBMCs. The receptor comes from a human donor in good health (CMV status not recorded). Some clones in this sample may be carry-over from other donors' samples. The CDR3 is CASSLGGTRSGANVLTF. CDR3 sequence (DNA): TGTGCCAGCAGCTTAGGAGGGACCCGGTCTGGGGCCAACGTCCTGACTTTC. The variable domain in full, with the rest retrieved from reference TRBV7-2 and TRBJ2-6, is GAGVSQSPSNKVTEKGKDVELRCDPISGHTALYWYRQSLGQGLEFLIYFQGNSAPDKSGLPSDRFSAERTGGSVSTLTIQRTQQEDSAVYLCASSLGGTRSGANVLTFGAGSRLTVL.